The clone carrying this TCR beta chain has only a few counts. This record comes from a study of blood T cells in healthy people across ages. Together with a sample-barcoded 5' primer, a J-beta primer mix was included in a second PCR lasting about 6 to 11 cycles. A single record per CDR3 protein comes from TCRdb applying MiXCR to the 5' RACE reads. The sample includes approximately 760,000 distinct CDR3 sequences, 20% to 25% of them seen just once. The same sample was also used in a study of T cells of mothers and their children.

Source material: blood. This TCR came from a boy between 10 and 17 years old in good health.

CDR3 loop: CSAQVIGAPDTQYF. DNA of the CDR3: TGCAGTGCTCAAGTAATTGGAGCTCCAGATACGCAGTATTTT. The chain joins TRBV20-1 to TRBJ2-3, with D hard to call. Deletions cut 5 bases from V and 4 bases from J, with 16 bases between. The CDR3 contains 14 residues. From germline, CDR1 is DFQATT and CDR2 SNEGSKA (reference sequence).